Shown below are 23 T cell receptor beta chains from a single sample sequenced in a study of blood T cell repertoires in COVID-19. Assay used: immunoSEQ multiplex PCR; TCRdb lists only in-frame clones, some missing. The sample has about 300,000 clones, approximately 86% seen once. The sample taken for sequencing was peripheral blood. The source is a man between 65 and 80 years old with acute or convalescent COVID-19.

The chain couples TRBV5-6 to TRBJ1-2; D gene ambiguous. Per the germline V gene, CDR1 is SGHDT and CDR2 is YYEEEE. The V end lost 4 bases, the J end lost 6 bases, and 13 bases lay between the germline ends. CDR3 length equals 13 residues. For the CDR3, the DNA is TGTGCCAGCAGCCGGGGAGGGTCGGATGGCTACACCTTC. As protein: CASSRGGSDGYTF.

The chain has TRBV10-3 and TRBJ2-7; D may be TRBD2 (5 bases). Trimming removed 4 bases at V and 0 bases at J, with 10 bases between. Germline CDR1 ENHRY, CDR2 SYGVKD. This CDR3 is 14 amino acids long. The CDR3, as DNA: TGTGCCATCAGTGGGGAGACTACCTCCTACGAGCAGTACTTC. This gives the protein CAISGETTSYEQYF.

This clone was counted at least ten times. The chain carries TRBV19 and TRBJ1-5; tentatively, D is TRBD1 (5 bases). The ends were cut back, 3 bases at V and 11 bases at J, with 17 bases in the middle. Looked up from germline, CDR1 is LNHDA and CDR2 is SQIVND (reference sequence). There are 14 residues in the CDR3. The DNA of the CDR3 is TGTGCCAGTAGTATGGGACTGGACGGGTTAGCCCAGCATTTT. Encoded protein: CASSMGLDGLAQHF.

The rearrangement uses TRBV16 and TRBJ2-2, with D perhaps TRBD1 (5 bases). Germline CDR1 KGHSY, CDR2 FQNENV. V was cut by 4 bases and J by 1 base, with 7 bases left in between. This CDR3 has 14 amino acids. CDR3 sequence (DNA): TGTGCCAGCAGCCCCGGACAGAACACCGGGGAGCTGTTTTTT. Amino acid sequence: CASSPGQNTGELFF.

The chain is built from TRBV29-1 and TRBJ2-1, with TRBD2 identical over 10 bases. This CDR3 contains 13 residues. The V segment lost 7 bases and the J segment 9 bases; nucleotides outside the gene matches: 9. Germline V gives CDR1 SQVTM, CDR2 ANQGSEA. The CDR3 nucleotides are TGCAGCGGCCAAGCGGGAGGGGGGAGTGAGCAGTTCTTC. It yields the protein CSGQAGGGSEQFF.

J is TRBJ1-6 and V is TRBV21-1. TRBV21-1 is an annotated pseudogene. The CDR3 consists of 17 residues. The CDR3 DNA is TGTGCCAGCAGCCTGCTGCGGGGGGCTCAATATAATTCACCCCTCCACTTT. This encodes CASSLLRGAQYNSPLHF.

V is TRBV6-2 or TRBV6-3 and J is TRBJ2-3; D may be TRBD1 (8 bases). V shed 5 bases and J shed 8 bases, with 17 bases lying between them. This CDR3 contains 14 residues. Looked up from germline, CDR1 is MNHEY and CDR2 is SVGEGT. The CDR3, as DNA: TGTGCCAGCAGTAAGACAGGGGAGGGGGTTACGCAGTATTTT. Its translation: CASSKTGEGVTQYF.

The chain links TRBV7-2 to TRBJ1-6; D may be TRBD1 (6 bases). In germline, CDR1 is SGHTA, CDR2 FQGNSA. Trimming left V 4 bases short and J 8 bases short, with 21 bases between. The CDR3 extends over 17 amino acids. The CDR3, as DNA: TGTGCCAGCAGCTCCTCCAGGGGAGCCAGGGTGGATTCACCCCTCCACTTT. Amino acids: CASSSSRGARVDSPLHF.

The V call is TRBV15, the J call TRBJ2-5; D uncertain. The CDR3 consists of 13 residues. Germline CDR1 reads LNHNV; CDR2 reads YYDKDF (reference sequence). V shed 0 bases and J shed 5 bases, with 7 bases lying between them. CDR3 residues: CATSRDQLETQYF. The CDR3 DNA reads TGTGCCACCAGCAGAGATCAGTTGGAGACCCAGTACTTC.

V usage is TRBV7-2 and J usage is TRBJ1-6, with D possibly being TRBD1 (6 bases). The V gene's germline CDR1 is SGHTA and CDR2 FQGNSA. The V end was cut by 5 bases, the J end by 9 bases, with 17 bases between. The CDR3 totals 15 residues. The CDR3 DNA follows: TGTGCCAGCAGCCCCCAGGGGTATCTTAGTTCACCCCTCCACTTT. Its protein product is CASSPQGYLSSPLHF.

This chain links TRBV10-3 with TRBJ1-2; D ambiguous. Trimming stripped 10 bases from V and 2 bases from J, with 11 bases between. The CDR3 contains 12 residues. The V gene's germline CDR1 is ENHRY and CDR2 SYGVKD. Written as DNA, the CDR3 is TGTGCCACCAATGGTCAGAACTATGGCTACACCTTC. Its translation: CATNGQNYGYTF.

The CDR3 is CASSDPTGAGETQYF. CDR3 nucleotide sequence: TGTGCCAGCAGTGATCCGACTGGGGCGGGGGAGACCCAGTACTTC. The J gene is TRBJ2-5, the V gene TRBV6-1; tentative D call: TRBD2 (6 bases). The germline gives CDR1 MNHNS, CDR2 SASEGT. The CDR3 covers 15 residues. The germline V and J ends were trimmed by 3 bases and 5 bases, with 16 bases remaining between them.

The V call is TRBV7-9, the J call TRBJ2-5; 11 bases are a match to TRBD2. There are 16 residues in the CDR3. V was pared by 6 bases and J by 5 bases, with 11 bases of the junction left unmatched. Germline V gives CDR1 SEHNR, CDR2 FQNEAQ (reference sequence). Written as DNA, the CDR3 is TGTGCCAGCAGTGGTAGCGGGAGGGGGATGGGTGAGACCCAGTACTTC. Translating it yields CASSGSGRGMGETQYF.

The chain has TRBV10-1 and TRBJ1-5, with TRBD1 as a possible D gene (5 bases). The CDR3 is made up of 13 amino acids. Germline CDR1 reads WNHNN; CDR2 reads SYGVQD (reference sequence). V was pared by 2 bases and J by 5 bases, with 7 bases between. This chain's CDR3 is CASSEGGDQPQHF. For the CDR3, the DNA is TGCGCCAGCAGTGAGGGAGGGGATCAGCCCCAGCATTTT.

The CDR3 DNA is TGCGCCAGCAGTTACCTGGGACAGTACTCTGGAAACACCATATATTTT. The encoded protein is CASSYLGQYSGNTIYF. The rearrangement links TRBV4-3 to TRBJ1-3, with 7 nucleotides matching TRBD1. Trimming took 6 bases from V and 0 from J; bases not matched to a gene: 8. Per the germline V gene, CDR1 is LGHNA and CDR2 is YSLEER. The CDR3 contains 16 residues.

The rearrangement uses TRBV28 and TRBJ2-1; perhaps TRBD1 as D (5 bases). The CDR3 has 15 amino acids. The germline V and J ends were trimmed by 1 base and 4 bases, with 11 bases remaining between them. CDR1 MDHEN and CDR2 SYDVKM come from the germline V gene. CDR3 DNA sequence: TGTGCCAGCAGTTTATCTTCGGCAGGGTACAATGAGCAGTTCTTC. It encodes CASSLSSAGYNEQFF.

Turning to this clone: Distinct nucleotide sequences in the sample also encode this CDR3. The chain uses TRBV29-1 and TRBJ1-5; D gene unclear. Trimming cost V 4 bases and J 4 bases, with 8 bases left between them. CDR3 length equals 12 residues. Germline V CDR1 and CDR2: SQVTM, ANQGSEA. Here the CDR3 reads CSVGGVNQPQHF. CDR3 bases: TGCAGCGTTGGCGGGGTAAATCAGCCCCAGCATTTT.

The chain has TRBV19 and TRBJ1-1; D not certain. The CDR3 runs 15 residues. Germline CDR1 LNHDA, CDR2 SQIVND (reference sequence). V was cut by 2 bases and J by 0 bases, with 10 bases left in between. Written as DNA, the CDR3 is TGTGCCAGTAGTATATGGCACAGCATGAACACTGAAGCTTTCTTT. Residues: CASSIWHSMNTEAFF.

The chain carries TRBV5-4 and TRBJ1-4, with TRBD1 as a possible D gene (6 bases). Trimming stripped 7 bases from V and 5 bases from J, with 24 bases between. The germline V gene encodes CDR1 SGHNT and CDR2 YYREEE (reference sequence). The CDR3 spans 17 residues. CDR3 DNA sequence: TGTGCCAGCCCAGCTTATCGACCACAGGGAAAAAATGAAAAACTGTTTTTT. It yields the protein CASPAYRPQGKNEKLFF.

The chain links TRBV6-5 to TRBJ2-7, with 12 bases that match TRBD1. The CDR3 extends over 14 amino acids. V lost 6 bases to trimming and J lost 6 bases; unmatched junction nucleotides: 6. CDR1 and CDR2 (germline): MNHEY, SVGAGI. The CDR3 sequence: CASRRDRGLFEQYF. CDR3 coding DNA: TGTGCCAGCAGGAGGGACAGGGGGCTTTTCGAGCAGTACTTC.

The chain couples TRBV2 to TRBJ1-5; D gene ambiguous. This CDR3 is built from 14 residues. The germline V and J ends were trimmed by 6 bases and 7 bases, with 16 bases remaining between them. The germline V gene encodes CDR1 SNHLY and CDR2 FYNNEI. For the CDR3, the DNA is TGTGCCAGCAGCAGGCGGGCGGTGGAACAGCCCCAGCATTTT. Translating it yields CASSRRAVEQPQHF.

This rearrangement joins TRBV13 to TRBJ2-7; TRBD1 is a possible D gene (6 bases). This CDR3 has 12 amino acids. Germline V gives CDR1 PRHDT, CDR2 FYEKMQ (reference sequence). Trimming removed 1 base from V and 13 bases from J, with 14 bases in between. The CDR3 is CASSLVTGGGYF. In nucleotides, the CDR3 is TGTGCCAGCAGCTTAGTAACTGGGGGCGGATACTTC.

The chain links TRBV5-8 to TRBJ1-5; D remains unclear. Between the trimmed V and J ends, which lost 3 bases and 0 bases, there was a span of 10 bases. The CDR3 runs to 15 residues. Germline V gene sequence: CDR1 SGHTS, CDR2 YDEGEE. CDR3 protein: CASSWADYSNQPQHF. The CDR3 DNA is TGTGCCAGCAGCTGGGCAGACTATAGCAATCAGCCCCAGCATTTT.